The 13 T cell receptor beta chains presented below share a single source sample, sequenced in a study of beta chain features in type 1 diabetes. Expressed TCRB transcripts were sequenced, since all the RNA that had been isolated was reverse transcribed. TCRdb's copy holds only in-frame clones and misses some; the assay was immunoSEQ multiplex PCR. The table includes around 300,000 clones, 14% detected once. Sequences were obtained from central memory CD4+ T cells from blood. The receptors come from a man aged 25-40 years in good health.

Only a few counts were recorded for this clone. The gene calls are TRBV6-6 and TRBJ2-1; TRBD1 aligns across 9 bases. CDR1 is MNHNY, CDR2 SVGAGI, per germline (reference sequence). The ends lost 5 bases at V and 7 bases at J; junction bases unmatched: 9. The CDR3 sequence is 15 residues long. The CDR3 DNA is TGTGCCAGCAGTGACCCCTGGACAGGGGTGAATGAGCAGTTCTTC. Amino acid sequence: CASSDPWTGVNEQFF.

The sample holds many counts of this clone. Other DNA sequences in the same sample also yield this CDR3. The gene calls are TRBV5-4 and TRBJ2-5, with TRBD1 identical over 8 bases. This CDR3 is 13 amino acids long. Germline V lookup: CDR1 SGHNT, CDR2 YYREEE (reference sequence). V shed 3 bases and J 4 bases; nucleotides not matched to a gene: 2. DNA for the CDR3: TGTGCCAGCAGCTCAGACAGGGGAGAGACCCAGTACTTC. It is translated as CASSSDRGETQYF.

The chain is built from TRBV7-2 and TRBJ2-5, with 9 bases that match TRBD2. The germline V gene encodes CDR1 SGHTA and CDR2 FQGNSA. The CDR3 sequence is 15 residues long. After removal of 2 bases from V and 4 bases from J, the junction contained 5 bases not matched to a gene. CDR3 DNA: TGTGCCAGCAGCTTATGGGGAGCGGGGGGAGAGACCCAGTACTTC. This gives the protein CASSLWGAGGETQYF.

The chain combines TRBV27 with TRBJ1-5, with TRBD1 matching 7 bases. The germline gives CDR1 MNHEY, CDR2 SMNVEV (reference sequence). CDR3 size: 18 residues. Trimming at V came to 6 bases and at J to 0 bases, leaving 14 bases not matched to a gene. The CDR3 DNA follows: TGTGCCAGCAGCCACCTAAGCCGGGACAGATATAGCAATCAGCCCCAGCATTTT. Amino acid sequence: CASSHLSRDRYSNQPQHF.

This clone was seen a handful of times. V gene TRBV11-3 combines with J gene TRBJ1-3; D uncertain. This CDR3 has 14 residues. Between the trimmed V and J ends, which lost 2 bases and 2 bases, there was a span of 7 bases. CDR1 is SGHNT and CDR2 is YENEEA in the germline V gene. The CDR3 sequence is CASSLMGTGNTIYF. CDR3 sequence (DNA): TGTGCCAGCAGCTTAATGGGTACTGGAAACACCATATATTTT.

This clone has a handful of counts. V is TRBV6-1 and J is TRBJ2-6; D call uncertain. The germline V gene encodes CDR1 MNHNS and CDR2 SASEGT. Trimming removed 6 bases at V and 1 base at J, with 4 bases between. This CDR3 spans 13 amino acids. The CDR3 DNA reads TGTGCCAGCAGGGGATCTGGGGCCAACGTCCTGACTTTC. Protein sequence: CASRGSGANVLTF.

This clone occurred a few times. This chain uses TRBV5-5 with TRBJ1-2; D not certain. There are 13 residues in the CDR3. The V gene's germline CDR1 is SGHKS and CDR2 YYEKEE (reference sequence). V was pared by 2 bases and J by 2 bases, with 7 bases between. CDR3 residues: CASSLRANYGYTF. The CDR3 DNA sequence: TGTGCCAGCAGCTTACGGGCCAACTATGGCTACACCTTC.

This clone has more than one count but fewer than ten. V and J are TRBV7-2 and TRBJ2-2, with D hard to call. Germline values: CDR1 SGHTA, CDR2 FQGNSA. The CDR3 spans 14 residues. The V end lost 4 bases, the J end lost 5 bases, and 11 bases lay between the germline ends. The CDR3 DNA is TGTGCCAGCAGCTCCGACTCTATGACCGGGGAGCTGTTTTTT. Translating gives CASSSDSMTGELFF.

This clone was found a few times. CDR3 DNA: TGTGCCAGCAGCGTCGGGGTTTCCTACGAGCAGTACTTC. It is translated as CASSVGVSYEQYF. This chain connects TRBV7-2 to TRBJ2-7, with D tentatively TRBD2 (5 bases). The V gene's germline CDR1 is SGHTA and CDR2 FQGNSA. V was shortened by 5 bases and J by 1 base, with 9 bases between the two germline ends. The CDR3 loop spans 13 amino acids. Using reference TRBV7-2 and TRBJ2-7 for the parts outside the CDR3, the full variable domain is GAGVSQSPSNKVTEKGKDVELRCDPISGHTALYWYRQSLGQGLEFLIYFQGNSAPDKSGLPSDRFSAERTGGSVSTLTIQRTQQEDSAVYLCASSVGVSYEQYFGPGTRLTVT.

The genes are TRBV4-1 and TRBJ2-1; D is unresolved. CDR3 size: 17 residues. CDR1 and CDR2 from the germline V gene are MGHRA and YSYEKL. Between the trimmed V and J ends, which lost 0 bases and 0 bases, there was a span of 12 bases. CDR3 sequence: CASSQEKEEGSYNEQFF. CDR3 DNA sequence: TGCGCCAGCAGCCAAGAAAAAGAAGAAGGCTCCTACAATGAGCAGTTCTTC.

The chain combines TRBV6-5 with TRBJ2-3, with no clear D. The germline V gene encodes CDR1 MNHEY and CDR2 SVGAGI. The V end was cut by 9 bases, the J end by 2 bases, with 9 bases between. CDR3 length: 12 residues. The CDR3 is CASGRVTDTQYF. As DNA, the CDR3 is TGTGCCAGTGGCCGGGTCACAGATACGCAGTATTTT.

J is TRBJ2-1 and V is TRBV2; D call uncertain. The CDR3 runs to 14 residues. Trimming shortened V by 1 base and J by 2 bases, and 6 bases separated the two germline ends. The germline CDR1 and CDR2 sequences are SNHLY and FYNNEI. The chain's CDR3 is CASSEGPTYNEQFF. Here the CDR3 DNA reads TGTGCCAGCAGTGAAGGCCCTACCTACAATGAGCAGTTCTTC.

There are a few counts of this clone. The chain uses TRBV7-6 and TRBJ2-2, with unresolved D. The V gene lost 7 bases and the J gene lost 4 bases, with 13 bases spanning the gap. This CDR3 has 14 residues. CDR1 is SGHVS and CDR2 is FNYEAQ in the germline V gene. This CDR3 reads CASTELPITGELFF. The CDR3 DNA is TGTGCCAGCACGGAGCTCCCAATCACCGGGGAGCTGTTTTTT.